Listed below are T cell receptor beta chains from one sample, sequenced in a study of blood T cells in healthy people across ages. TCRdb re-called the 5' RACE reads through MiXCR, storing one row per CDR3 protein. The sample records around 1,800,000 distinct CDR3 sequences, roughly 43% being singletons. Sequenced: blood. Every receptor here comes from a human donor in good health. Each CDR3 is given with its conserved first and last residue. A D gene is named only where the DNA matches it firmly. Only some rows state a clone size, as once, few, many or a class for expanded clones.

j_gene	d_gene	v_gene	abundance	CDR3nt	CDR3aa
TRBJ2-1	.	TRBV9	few	TGTGCCAGCAGCGTAGGGGACAATCTTTGGAATGAGCAGTTCTTC	CASSVGDNLWNEQFF
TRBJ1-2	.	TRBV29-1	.	TGCAGCGTTGAGCTCCTGGATAGCTACACCTTC	CSVELLDSYTF
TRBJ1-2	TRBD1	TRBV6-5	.	TGTGCCAGCAGTTACGATACAGGGGGTTGTTATGGCTACACCTTC	CASSYDTGGCYGYTF
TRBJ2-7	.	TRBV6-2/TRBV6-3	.	TGTGCCAGCAGTTACTCGAAAGCGGAGGGTACCTACGAGCAGTACTTC	CASSYSKAEGTYEQYF
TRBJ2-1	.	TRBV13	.	TGTGCCAGCAGCTTAGGCTTCAGGACCTACAATGAGCAGTTCTTC	CASSLGFRTYNEQFF
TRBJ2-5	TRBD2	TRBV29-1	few	TGCAGCGTCCACATAACTAGCGGGGGAGAGACCCAGTACTTC	CSVHITSGGETQYF
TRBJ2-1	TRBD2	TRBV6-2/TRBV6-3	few	TGTGCCAGCAGTCTGGGACTAGCGGGGCCTCATCGGTTCTTC	CASSLGLAGPHRFF
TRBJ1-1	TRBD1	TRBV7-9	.	TGTGCCAGCAGCTTTCGGACAGGGGGAGCTTTCTTT	CASSFRTGGAFF
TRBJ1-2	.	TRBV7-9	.	TGTGCCAGCAGCTTAGCGGTGATAGATGGCTACACCTTC	CASSLAVIDGYTF
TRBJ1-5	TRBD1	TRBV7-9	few	TGTGCCAGTCAGGGGGCCACTCAGCCCCAGCATTTT	CASQGATQPQHF
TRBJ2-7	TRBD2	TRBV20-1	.	TGCAGTGCTAGTGACAGCGGGGGTTCCCCCTACAATGAGCAGTACTTC	CSASDSGGSPYNEQYF
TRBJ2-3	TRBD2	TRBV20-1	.	TGCAGTGCTAGACTAGCGGGGGGAACCCTAGATACGCAGTATTTT	CSARLAGGTLDTQYF
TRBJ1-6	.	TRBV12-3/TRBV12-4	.	TGTGCCAGCAGTCTCGGTCTCACACCCCTCCACTTT	CASSLGLTPLHF
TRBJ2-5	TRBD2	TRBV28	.	TGTGCCACAAGTACTAGCGGGGGAGAAGAGACCCAGTACTTC	CATSTSGGEETQYF